The 19 T cell receptor beta chains in this list originate from one sample, sequenced in a study of cytomegalovirus exposure and HLA in healthy donors. In the PCR, 60 Vbeta and 13 Jbeta primers were used. Repertoires were generated with immunoSEQ multiplex PCR, while TCRdb's copy carries only in-frame clones and drops some. The sample includes roughly 110,000 clones, 55% to 65% seen only once; the top ten take 2.2%. Sequencing was carried out using PBMCs. Every receptor here comes from a woman aged 25 to 45 in good health and CMV-seronegative.

The chain couples TRBV6-1 to TRBJ2-5; TRBD1 is a possible D gene (7 bases). CDR1 MNHNS and CDR2 SASEGT come from the germline V gene. The CDR3 sequence is 13 residues long. Trimming cost V 8 bases and J 2 bases, with 12 bases left between them. Written as DNA, the CDR3 is TGTGCCAGCGGAGGGACAGCTCAAGAGACCCAGTACTTC. Translation: CASGGTAQETQYF.

This clone was seen a handful of times. CDR3 in DNA: TGTGCCAGCAGTTTAATGGGGCGGTCTAATGAAAAACTGTTTTTT. Amino acids: CASSLMGRSNEKLFF. The rearrangement links TRBV28 to TRBJ1-4; tentative D call: TRBD1 (5 bases). The CDR3 loop spans 15 amino acids. Between the trimmed V and J ends, which lost 2 bases and 3 bases, there was a span of 10 bases. Germline CDR1 is MDHEN and CDR2 is SYDVKM.

V and J are TRBV7-6 and TRBJ1-1; 9 positions agree with TRBD1. From germline, CDR1 is SGHVS and CDR2 FNYEAQ. Losses at the gene ends were 4 bases for V and 5 bases for J; bases not matched to a gene: 8. CDR3 length: 15 amino acids. CDR3 sequence (DNA): TGTGCCAGCAGCTCTCCGGGACAGGGTAAGACTGAAGCTTTCTTT. Translation: CASSSPGQGKTEAFF.

The chain employs TRBV25-1 and TRBJ1-3, with TRBD1 matching over 9 bases. Germline V gives CDR1 MGHDK, CDR2 SYGVNS. Losses at the gene ends were 3 bases for V and 0 bases for J; bases not matched to a gene: 0. The CDR3 is 15 residues long. The CDR3 nucleotides read TGTGCCAGCAGTGAGACAGGGGGCTCTGGAAACACCATATATTTT. It specifies CASSETGGSGNTIYF.

The CDR3, as DNA: TGCGCCAGCAGCCAAGCGATAACGACAGCTCAAAACATTCAGTACTTC. Translated: CASSQAITTAQNIQYF. This chain joins TRBV4-1 and TRBJ2-4, with D perhaps TRBD1 (5 bases). This CDR3 spans 16 amino acids. CDR1 and CDR2 (germline): MGHRA, YSYEKL. V shed 1 base and J shed 5 bases, with 15 bases lying between them.

The chain couples TRBV30 to TRBJ2-3; 13 positions agree with TRBD2. The V and J ends lost 8 bases and 6 bases, in that order; junction bases with no gene match: 8. The CDR3 loop spans 14 amino acids. Germline CDR1 GTSNPN, CDR2 SVGIG (reference sequence). The CDR3 coding sequence is TGTGCCAGCCGGACTAGCGGGAGTAAGGATACGCAGTATTTT. Protein: CASRTSGSKDTQYF.

This clone was seen more than once but under ten times. V is TRBV30 and J is TRBJ1-3; D is possibly TRBD1 (5 bases). Deletions cut 7 bases from V and 0 bases from J, with 10 bases between. This CDR3 comprises 13 residues. The germline V gene encodes CDR1 GTSNPN and CDR2 SVGIG (reference sequence). Here the CDR3 DNA reads TGTGCCTTATTGACAGACTCTGGAAACACCATATATTTT. Translating gives CALLTDSGNTIYF. Complete variable domain (other parts from reference TRBV30 and TRBJ1-3): SQTIHQWPATLVQPVGSPLSLECTVEGTSNPNLYWYRQAAGRGLQLLFYSVGIGQISSEVPQNLSASRPQDRQFILSSKKLLLSDSGFYLCALLTDSGNTIYFGEGSWLTVV.

V and J are TRBV4-1 and TRBJ1-5, with TRBD1 matching over 8 bases. Germline CDR1 is MGHRA and CDR2 is YSYEKL. J gave up 3 bases and V 8 bases, and 6 bases lay outside the gene matches. This CDR3 is built from 14 residues. This CDR3 is CASRPTGVNQPQHF. In nucleotides, the CDR3 is TGCGCCAGCCGCCCGACAGGGGTCAATCAGCCCCAGCATTTT.

V gene TRBV28 combines with J gene TRBJ2-7, with TRBD2 matching 7 bases. J lost 7 bases, V lost 7 bases, and 10 bases had no gene match. The CDR3 spans 13 residues. Germline loops: CDR1 MDHEN, CDR2 SYDVKM. CDR3 sequence reads: CASTTLLAQEQYF. The CDR3 coding sequence is TGTGCCAGCACCACACTACTAGCGCAAGAGCAGTACTTC.

The gene calls are TRBV27 and TRBJ2-3; D possibly corresponds to TRBD1 (6 bases). The CDR3 consists of 17 residues. V lost 3 bases to trimming and J lost 3 bases, with 19 bases between them. Germline-derived CDR1 and CDR2 are MNHEY and SMNVEV (reference sequence). The CDR3 nucleotides are TGTGCCAGCAGTTTCCTTGGTTTTGCAGGGGTGACAGATACGCAGTATTTT. Its translation: CASSFLGFAGVTDTQYF.

The rearrangement joins TRBV9 to TRBJ1-4; 7 bases agree with TRBD1. Germline V gives CDR1 SGDLS, CDR2 YYNGEE. V was pared by 6 bases and J by 4 bases, with 6 bases of the junction left unmatched. CDR3 length: 14 residues. CDR3 DNA sequence: TGTGCCAGCAACAAGGGACAGATTAATGAAAAACTGTTTTTT. Residues: CASNKGQINEKLFF. Combining the CDR3 with reference TRBV9 and TRBJ1-4 gives the whole variable domain DSGVTQTPKHLITATGQRVTLRCSPRSGDLSVYWYQQSLDQGLQFLIQYYNGEERAKGNILERFSAQQFPDLHSELNLSSLELGDSALYFCASNKGQINEKLFFGSGTQLSVL.

The chain joins TRBV29-1 to TRBJ1-1, with TRBD1 matching over 8 bases. V shed 5 bases, J shed 1 base, and the junction held 15 bases outside the gene matches. CDR1 and CDR2 (germline): SQVTM, ANQGSEA. CDR3 length: 17 amino acids. CDR3 in amino acids: CSVLPYVQGATNTEAFF. DNA of the CDR3: TGCAGCGTTTTGCCTTACGTCCAGGGGGCTACGAACACTGAAGCTTTCTTT.

This rearrangement joins TRBV30 to TRBJ2-7; D ambiguous. The ends were cut back, 0 bases at V and 9 bases at J, with 21 bases in the middle. The germline CDR1 and CDR2 sequences are GTSNPN and SVGIG (reference sequence). The length of the CDR3 is 15 residues. The CDR3 loop is CAWSVKGLSLRGQYF. In nucleotides, the CDR3 is TGTGCCTGGAGTGTAAAAGGTTTATCACTACGAGGGCAGTACTTC.

The chain is built from TRBV5-1 and TRBJ2-7, with 8 bases identical to TRBD2. The CDR3 contains 14 residues. Per the germline V gene, CDR1 is SGHRS and CDR2 is YFSETQ. V lost 2 bases, J lost 3 bases, and 4 bases stayed unmatched. In DNA, the CDR3 is TGCGCCAGCAGCTTAGCGGGAGCGGACTACGAGCAGTACTTC. This encodes CASSLAGADYEQYF.

This clone has a single count. DNA for the CDR3: TGTGCCAGCAGTTTACGGGGTGAGCAGTTCTTC. It translates to CASSLRGEQFF. The rearrangement links TRBV28 to TRBJ2-1; D perhaps matches TRBD2 (5 bases). The CDR3 is 11 residues long. The ends were cut back, 2 bases at V and 9 bases at J, with 5 bases in the middle. Germline-derived CDR1 and CDR2 are MDHEN and SYDVKM.

This clone appeared a few times. This chain joins TRBV2 and TRBJ2-5; 8 bases map to TRBD1. CDR1 is SNHLY, CDR2 FYNNEI, per germline. The CDR3 loop spans 16 amino acids. Unmatched junction bases numbered 8, after V lost 0 bases and J lost 5 bases. This CDR3 is CASSEALQGARETQYF. DNA for the CDR3: TGTGCCAGCAGTGAAGCGCTTCAGGGGGCACGCGAGACCCAGTACTTC. The full variable domain, its missing parts supplied by reference TRBV2 and TRBJ2-5, is EPEVTQTPSHQVTQMGQEVILRCVPISNHLYFYWYRQILGQKVEFLVSFYNNEISEKSEIFDDQFSVERPDGSNFTLKIRSTKLEDSAMYFCASSEALQGARETQYFGPGTRLLVL.

The chain has TRBV18 and TRBJ2-3; TRBD2 aligns across 8 bases. This CDR3 has 16 residues. Looked up from germline, CDR1 is KGHSH and CDR2 is LQKENI. The J segment lost 0 bases and the V segment lost 1 base, leaving 3 bases of the junction unmatched. CDR3 amino acids: CASSPLAGPSTDTQYF. CDR3 sequence (DNA): TGTGCCAGCTCACCACTAGCGGGACCTAGCACAGATACGCAGTATTTT.

V gene TRBV7-9 combines with J gene TRBJ2-3, with D possibly matching TRBD2 (7 bases). CDR1 SEHNR and CDR2 FQNEAQ come from the germline V gene (reference sequence). The CDR3 runs 16 residues. The V gene lost 5 bases and the J gene lost 2 bases, with 17 bases spanning the gap. CDR3 region: CASSHGLGGPTDTQYF. CDR3 nucleotide sequence: TGTGCCAGCAGCCATGGATTGGGGGGGCCCACAGATACGCAGTATTTT.

This sequence joins TRBV18 and TRBJ2-5; maybe TRBD1 (5 bases). This CDR3 has 13 amino acids. In germline, CDR1 is KGHSH, CDR2 LQKENI. V lost 6 bases, J lost 2 bases, and 10 bases lay in between. DNA for the CDR3: TGTGCCAGCTCCCGGACAAAACAAGAGACCCAGTACTTC. It is translated as CASSRTKQETQYF.